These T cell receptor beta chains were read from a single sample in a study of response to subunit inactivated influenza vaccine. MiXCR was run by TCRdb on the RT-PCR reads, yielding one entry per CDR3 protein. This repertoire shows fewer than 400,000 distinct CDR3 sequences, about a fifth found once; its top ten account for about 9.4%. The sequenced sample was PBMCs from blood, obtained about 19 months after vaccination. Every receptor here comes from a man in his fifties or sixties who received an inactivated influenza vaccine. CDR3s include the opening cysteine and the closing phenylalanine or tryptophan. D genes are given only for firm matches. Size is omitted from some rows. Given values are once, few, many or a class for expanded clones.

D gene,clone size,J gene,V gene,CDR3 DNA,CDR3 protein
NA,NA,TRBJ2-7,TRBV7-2,TGTGCCAGCAGCTTAGTGGCGGCCTCCTACGAGCAGTACTTC,CASSLVAASYEQYF
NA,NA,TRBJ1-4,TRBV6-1,TGTGCCAGCAGTGGGGTCAATGAAAAACTGTTTTTT,CASSGVNEKLFF
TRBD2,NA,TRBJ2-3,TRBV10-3,TGTGCCTCGGGACTAGCGGGGCCAGATACGCAGTATTTT,CASGLAGPDTQYF
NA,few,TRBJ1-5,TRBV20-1,TGCAGTGCCCGCGGAAGGACGGATTATAGCAATCAGCCCCAGCATTTT,CSARGRTDYSNQPQHF
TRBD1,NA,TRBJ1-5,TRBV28,TGTGCCAGCAGCAGGTTGGACAGGGGGCAAGGGCCCCAGCATTTT,CASSRLDRGQGPQHF
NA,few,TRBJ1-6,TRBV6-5,TGTGCCAGCAGTTACTCACCGGGACTGTACTTGGACCATAATTCACCCCTCCACTTT,CASSYSPGLYLDHNSPLHF
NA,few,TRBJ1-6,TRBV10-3,TGTGCCATCAGTGAAGGCAGTCGGGATTCACCCCTCCACTTT,CAISEGSRDSPLHF
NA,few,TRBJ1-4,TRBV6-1,TGTGCCAGCGCCCCCCGAGGGACTAATGAAAAACTGTTTTTT,CASAPRGTNEKLFF
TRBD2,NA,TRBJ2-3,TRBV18,TGTGCCAGCTCCTCTGGGAGGGAGTACACAGATACGCAGTATTTT,CASSSGREYTDTQYF
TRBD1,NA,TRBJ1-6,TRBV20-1,TGCAGTGCTAGTACTGCGGGACAGTATAATTCACCCCTCCACTTT,CSASTAGQYNSPLHF
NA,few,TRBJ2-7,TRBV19,TGTGCCAGTAGTATACTACCCGGGGCCTCCTACGAGCAGTACTTC,CASSILPGASYEQYF
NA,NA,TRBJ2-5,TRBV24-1,TGTGCCACCAGTGACCAGGGGTATCCGGAGACCCAGTACTTC,CATSDQGYPETQYF
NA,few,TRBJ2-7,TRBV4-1,TGCGCCAGCAGCCAATCGTACGGGAGCTCCTACGAGCAGTACTTC,CASSQSYGSSYEQYF
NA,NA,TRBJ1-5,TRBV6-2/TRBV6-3,TGTGCCAGCAGTTACCGCCGGGCACAGGGTAATCAGCCCCAGCATTTT,CASSYRRAQGNQPQHF
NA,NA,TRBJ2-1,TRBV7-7,TGTGCCAGCAGCTCCAATAGCGTTGATGAGCAGTTCTTC,CASSSNSVDEQFF
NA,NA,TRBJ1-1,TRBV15,TGTGCCACCAGCGCCCGGGTCCTCAACACTGAAGCTTTCTTT,CATSARVLNTEAFF
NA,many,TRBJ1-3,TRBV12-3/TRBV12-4,TGTGCCAGCAGACCCAGAACTGGAAACACCATATATTTT,CASRPRTGNTIYF
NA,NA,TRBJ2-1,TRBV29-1,TGCAGCGTTGGGGTCGGCGGTCTAGCGTACAATGAGCAGTTCTTC,CSVGVGGLAYNEQFF
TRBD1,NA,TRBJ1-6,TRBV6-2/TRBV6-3,TGTGCCAGCAGTTACGACCACGGACAGGGCTTTAGTCCCCTCCACTTT,CASSYDHGQGFSPLHF
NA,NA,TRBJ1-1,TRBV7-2,TGTGCCAGCAGGGCCCCAGGGTTCGCTGAAGCTTTCTTT,CASRAPGFAEAFF
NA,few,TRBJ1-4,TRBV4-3,TGCGCCAGCAGCCAAGGTGGGGGGGCTAGTGAAAAACTGTTTTTT,CASSQGGGASEKLFF
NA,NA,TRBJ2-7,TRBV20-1,TGCTCCGCTAAGGTTCCCCCGGGACTTTACGAGCAGTACTTC,CSAKVPPGLYEQYF
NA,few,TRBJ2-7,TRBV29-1,TGCAGCGTTGAACGATCTTCGGGCAGTTCGCAGTACTTC,CSVERSSGSSQYF
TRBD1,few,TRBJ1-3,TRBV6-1,TGTGCCAGCACCTCCAGGGGACAGGGGAAAAACACCATATATTTT,CASTSRGQGKNTIYF
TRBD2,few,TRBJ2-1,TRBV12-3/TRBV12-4,TGTGCCAGCAGTCAGGGACTAGCGGGACTTGAGCAGTTCTTC,CASSQGLAGLEQFF